Shown below are 14 T cell receptor beta chains from a single sample sequenced in a study of T cell responses to AZD1222 COVID-19 vaccine. The method was immunoSEQ multiplex PCR; TCRdb's version includes in-frame clones alone and lacks a portion of them. The table lists more than 120,000 clones, around 84% of them singletons, with around 5% in the top ten. The material was peripheral blood, obtained 28 days after the second AZD1222 dose. These receptors were collected from an adult who received the AZD1222 COVID-19 vaccine.

The chain is built from TRBV7-8 and TRBJ1-3, with D uncertain. CDR1 is SGHVS and CDR2 is FQNEAQ in the germline V gene. This CDR3 region has 14 residues. V was cut by 4 bases and J by 0 bases, with 7 bases left in between. CDR3 nucleotide sequence: TGTGCCAGCAGCTCTGGGTTCTCTGGAAACACCATATATTTT. Amino acid sequence: CASSSGFSGNTIYF.

This chain connects TRBV19 to TRBJ2-1; D not resolved. The V gene lost 5 bases and the J gene lost 9 bases, with 14 bases spanning the gap. The CDR3 sequence is 13 residues long. Germline loops: CDR1 LNHDA, CDR2 SQIVND (reference sequence). CDR3 nucleotides: TGTGCCAGTAGTCTGCGAGTGGGCGGTGAGCAGTTCTTC. Residues: CASSLRVGGEQFF. Full variable domain (outside the CDR3, taken from reference TRBV19 and TRBJ2-1): DGGITQSPKYLFRKEGQNVTLSCEQNLNHDAMYWYRQDPGQGLRLIYYSQIVNDFQKGDIAEGYSVSREKKESFPLTVTSAQKNPTAFYLCASSLRVGGEQFFGPGTRLTVL.

The chain is built from TRBV6-5 and TRBJ2-1; 8 positions match TRBD2. The CDR3 extends over 13 amino acids. Germline CDR1 reads MNHEY; CDR2 reads SVGAGI. V trimming: 6 bases; J trimming: 10 bases; junction bases outside the gene matches: 8. This CDR3 is CASRPGTRDEQFF. The DNA of the CDR3 is TGTGCCAGCAGGCCCGGGACTAGGGACGAGCAGTTCTTC.

The V call is TRBV30, the J call TRBJ1-1; D is unresolved. From germline, CDR1 is GTSNPN and CDR2 SVGIG (reference sequence). V lost 3 bases to trimming and J lost 4 bases, with 12 bases between them. The CDR3 is made up of 13 amino acids. The CDR3 region has the DNA TGTGCCTGGAGCATTGGAGGCCCCACTGAAGCTTTCTTT. It is translated as CAWSIGGPTEAFF.

There are a few counts of this clone. Written as DNA, the CDR3 is TGTGCCAGCAGTAGTCCGGGACAGGGAATTGAAAAACTGTTTTTT. Residues: CASSSPGQGIEKLFF. The chain is built from TRBV28 and TRBJ1-4, with 9 bases matching TRBD1. V was clipped by 5 bases and J by 7 bases; unmatched bases: 8. Germline V lookup: CDR1 MDHEN, CDR2 SYDVKM. The CDR3 spans 15 residues.

On this clone: At one end, the junction sequence differs from germline, possibly due to a read error. The chain's CDR3 is CASSISANEKLFF. CDR3 sequence (DNA): TGTGCCAGCAGTATTTCCGCGAATGAAAAACTGTTTTTT. V usage is TRBV19 and J usage is TRBJ1-4; no reliable D call. The V gene's germline CDR1 is LNHDA and CDR2 SQIVND (reference sequence). The CDR3 is 13 residues long.

This chain uses TRBV7-6 with TRBJ2-1; TRBD1 aligns across 10 bases. Germline V lookup: CDR1 SGHVS, CDR2 FNYEAQ. V shed 5 bases, J shed 0 bases, and the junction held 4 bases outside the gene matches. CDR3 length: 16 amino acids. CDR3 amino acids: CASSPTGGASYNEQFF. In DNA, the CDR3 is TGTGCCAGCAGCCCGACAGGGGGCGCCTCCTACAATGAGCAGTTCTTC.

This clone has a single count. The chain has TRBV5-1 and TRBJ2-5, with D possibly being TRBD1 (6 bases). The germline V gene has CDR1 SGHRS and CDR2 YFSETQ. CDR3 size: 14 residues. V shed 3 bases and J shed 5 bases, with 14 bases lying between them. The CDR3: CASSSTGWGETQYF. DNA of the CDR3: TGCGCCAGCAGCTCCACAGGGTGGGGCGAGACCCAGTACTTC. Drawing the rest from reference TRBV5-1 and TRBJ2-5, the complete variable domain is KAGVTQTPRYLIKTRGQQVTLSCSPISGHRSVSWYQQTPGQGLQFLFEYFSETQRNKGNFPGRFSGRQFSNSRSEMNVSTLELGDSALYLCASSSTGWGETQYFGPGTRLLVL.

The chain uses TRBV6-5 and TRBJ2-1; 10 nucleotides agree with TRBD2. Germline V gives CDR1 MNHEY, CDR2 SVGAGI. The CDR3 runs 14 residues. V was pared by 4 bases and J by 8 bases, with 5 bases of the junction left unmatched. CDR3 sequence (DNA): TGTGCCAGCAGTTTTCTAGCGGGAGTGGATGAGCAGTTCTTC. It specifies CASSFLAGVDEQFF.

The gene calls are TRBV9 and TRBJ2-3, with 8 bases identical to TRBD2. Germline CDR1 and CDR2: SGDLS and YYNGEE. The CDR3 length is 15 residues. After removal of 0 bases from V and 7 bases from J, the junction contained 7 bases not matched to a gene. The CDR3 region is CASSVDGGATNTQYF. CDR3 bases: TGTGCCAGCAGCGTAGACGGGGGGGCCACGAATACGCAGTATTTT.

V and J are TRBV28 and TRBJ1-2, with D unclear. This CDR3 is built from 15 residues. The germline V gene has CDR1 MDHEN and CDR2 SYDVKM. The V end was cut by 5 bases, the J end by 4 bases, with 17 bases between. The CDR3, as DNA: TGTGCCAGCAGTCGACGCGTAGAGGGTACCTATGGCTACACCTTC. Its protein product is CASSRRVEGTYGYTF.

V usage is TRBV10-3 and J usage is TRBJ1-2, with a possible D match to TRBD1 (5 bases). The germline V and J ends were trimmed by 10 bases and 7 bases, with 19 bases remaining between them. The CDR3 sequence is 13 residues long. Germline CDR1 ENHRY, CDR2 SYGVKD. This chain's CDR3 is CATQDSDRSGYTF. CDR3 in DNA: TGTGCCACCCAAGACAGCGACCGCTCTGGCTACACCTTC.

This sequence joins TRBV25-1 and TRBJ1-1; TRBD1 agrees at 10 bases. J lost 0 bases, V lost 6 bases, and 7 bases had no gene match. The CDR3 runs 16 residues. In germline, CDR1 is MGHDK, CDR2 SYGVNS. The CDR3 reads CASSLTGGTMNTEAFF. The CDR3 nucleotides are TGTGCCAGCAGCCTGACAGGGGGCACGATGAACACTGAAGCTTTCTTT.

V and J are TRBV18 and TRBJ2-5; tentative D call: TRBD2 (6 bases). The CDR3 sequence is 14 residues long. Germline values: CDR1 KGHSH, CDR2 LQKENI. Trimming pared 2 bases from V and 4 bases from J, leaving 11 bases between. This chain's CDR3 is CASSPGGVGETQYF. DNA of the CDR3: TGTGCCAGCTCACCAGGAGGGGTCGGAGAGACCCAGTACTTC.